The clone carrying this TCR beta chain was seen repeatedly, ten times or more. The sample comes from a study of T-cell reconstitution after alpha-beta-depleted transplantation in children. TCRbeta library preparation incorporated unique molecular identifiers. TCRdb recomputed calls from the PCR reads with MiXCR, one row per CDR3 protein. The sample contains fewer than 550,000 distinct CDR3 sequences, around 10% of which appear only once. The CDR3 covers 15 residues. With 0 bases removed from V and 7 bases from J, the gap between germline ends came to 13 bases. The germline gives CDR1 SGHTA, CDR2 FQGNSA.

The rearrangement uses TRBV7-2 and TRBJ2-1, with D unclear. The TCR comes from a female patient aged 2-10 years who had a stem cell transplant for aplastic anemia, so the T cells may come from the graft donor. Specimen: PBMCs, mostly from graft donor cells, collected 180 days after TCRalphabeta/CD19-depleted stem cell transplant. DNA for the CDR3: TGTGCCAGCAGCTTAGCAGGAGTAGCTCAGAATGAGCAGTTCTTC. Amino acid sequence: CASSLAGVAQNEQFF.